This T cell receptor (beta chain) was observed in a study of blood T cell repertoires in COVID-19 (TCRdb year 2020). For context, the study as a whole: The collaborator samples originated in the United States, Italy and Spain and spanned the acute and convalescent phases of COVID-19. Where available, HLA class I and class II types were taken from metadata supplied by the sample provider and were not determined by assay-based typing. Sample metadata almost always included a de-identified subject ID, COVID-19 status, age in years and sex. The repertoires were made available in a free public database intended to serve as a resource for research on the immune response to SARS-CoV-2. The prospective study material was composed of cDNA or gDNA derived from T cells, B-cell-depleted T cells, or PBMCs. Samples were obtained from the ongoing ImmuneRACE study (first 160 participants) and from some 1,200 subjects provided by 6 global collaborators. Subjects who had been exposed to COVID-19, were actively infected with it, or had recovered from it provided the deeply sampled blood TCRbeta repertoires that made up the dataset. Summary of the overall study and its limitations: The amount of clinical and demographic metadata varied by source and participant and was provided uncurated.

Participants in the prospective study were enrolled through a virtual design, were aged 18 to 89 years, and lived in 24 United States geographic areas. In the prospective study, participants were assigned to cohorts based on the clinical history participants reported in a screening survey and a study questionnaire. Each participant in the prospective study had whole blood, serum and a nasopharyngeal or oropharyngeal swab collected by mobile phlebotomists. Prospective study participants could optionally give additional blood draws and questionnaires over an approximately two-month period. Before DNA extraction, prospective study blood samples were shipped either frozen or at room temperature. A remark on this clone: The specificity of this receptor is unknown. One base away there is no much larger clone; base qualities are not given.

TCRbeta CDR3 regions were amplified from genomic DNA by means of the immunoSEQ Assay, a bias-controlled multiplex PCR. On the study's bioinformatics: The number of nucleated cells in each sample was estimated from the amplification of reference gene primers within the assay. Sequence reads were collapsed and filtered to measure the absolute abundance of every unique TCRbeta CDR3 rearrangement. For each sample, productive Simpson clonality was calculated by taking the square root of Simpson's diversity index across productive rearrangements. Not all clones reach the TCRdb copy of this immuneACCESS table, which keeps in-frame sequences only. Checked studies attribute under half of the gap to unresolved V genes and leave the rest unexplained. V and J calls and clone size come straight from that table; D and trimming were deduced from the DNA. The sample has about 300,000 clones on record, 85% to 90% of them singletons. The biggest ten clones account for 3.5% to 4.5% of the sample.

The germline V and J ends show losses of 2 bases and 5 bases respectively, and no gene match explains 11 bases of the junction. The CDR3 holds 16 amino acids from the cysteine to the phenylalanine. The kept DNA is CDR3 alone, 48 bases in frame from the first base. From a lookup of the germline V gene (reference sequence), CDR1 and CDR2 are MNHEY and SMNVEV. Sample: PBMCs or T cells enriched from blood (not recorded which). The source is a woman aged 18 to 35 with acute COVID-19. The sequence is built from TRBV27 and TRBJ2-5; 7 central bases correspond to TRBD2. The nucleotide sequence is TGTGCCAGCAGTTTAAGAGTCCCCGGGAGGAGCGAGACCCAGTACTTC. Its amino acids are CASSLRVPGRSETQYF.